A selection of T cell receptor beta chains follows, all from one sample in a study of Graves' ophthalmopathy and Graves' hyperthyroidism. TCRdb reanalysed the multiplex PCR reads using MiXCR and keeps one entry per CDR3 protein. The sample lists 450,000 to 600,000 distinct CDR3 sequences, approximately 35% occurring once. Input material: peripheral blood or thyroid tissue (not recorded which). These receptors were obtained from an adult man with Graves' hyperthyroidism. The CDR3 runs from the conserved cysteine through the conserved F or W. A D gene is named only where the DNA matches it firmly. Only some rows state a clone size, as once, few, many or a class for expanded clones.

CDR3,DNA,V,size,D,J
CASSAGFYTEAFF,TGTGCCAGCAGTGCAGGCTTCTACACTGAAGCTTTCTTT,TRBV2,.,.,TRBJ1-1
CASKDLAGADEQYF,TGTGCCAGCAAGGACCTAGCGGGGGCAGACGAGCAGTACTTC,TRBV24-1,once,TRBD2,TRBJ2-7
CSVAAGGSNQPQHF,TGCAGCGTTGCCGCGGGGGGTAGCAATCAGCCCCAGCATTTT,TRBV29-1,many,.,TRBJ1-5
CASQERQGAEQYF,TGTGCCAGTCAAGAACGACAGGGCGCCGAGCAGTACTTC,TRBV3-1,.,TRBD1,TRBJ2-7
CASRGQGGIYGYTF,TGTGCCAGCAGGGGTCAAGGGGGCATCTATGGCTACACCTTC,TRBV12-3/TRBV12-4,.,TRBD1,TRBJ1-2
CASSIPRGGTEPNYGYTF,TGTGCCAGCAGCATACCCAGGGGTGGGACAGAACCTAACTATGGCTACACCTTC,TRBV9,many,TRBD1,TRBJ1-2
CASSIQREPMTYEQYF,TGTGCCAGCAGCATCCAGCGGGAGCCGATGACCTACGAGCAGTACTTC,TRBV7-1,.,TRBD2,TRBJ2-7
CAIGAVWNTGELFF,TGTGCCATTGGGGCGGTTTGGAACACCGGGGAGCTGTTTTTT,TRBV10-3,.,.,TRBJ2-2
CASSLADNSYGYTF,TGTGCCAGCAGTTTAGCGGACAACTCCTATGGCTACACCTTC,TRBV28,.,.,TRBJ1-2
CASSPSWEQYF,TGTGCCAGCAGCCCTAGTTGGGAGCAGTACTTC,TRBV7-9,.,.,TRBJ2-7
CASQVKRGTQYF,TGTGCCAGTCAAGTTAAACGGGGTACGCAGTATTTT,TRBV19,.,.,TRBJ2-3
CASSERGGYNEQYF,TGTGCCAGCAGCGAGCGGGGGGGCTACAACGAGCAGTACTTC,TRBV7-9,many,TRBD2,TRBJ2-7
CASGWAPAERLNQPQHF,TGTGCTAGTGGTTGGGCCCCGGCGGAGAGGCTTAATCAGCCCCAGCATTTT,TRBV12-5,few,.,TRBJ1-5
CASRAGGHRGYGYTF,TGTGCCAGCAGGGCAGGGGGCCATCGGGGCTATGGCTACACCTTC,TRBV6-5,.,TRBD1,TRBJ1-2
CASSPPGGLTEAFF,TGTGCCAGCTCTCCTCCTGGCGGGTTGACTGAAGCTTTCTTT,TRBV7-9,.,.,TRBJ1-1
CASSFLGHPSDEQFF,TGTGCCAGCAGCTTCCTAGGGCATCCAAGCGATGAGCAGTTCTTC,TRBV7-9,few,.,TRBJ2-1
CSVPSSGANVLTF,TGCAGCGTTCCCTCCTCTGGGGCCAACGTCCTGACTTTC,TRBV29-1,many,.,TRBJ2-6
CASSQDPREGYSNQPQHF,TGCGCCAGCAGCCAAGATCCCAGGGAGGGGTATAGCAATCAGCCCCAGCATTTT,TRBV4-1,.,.,TRBJ1-5
CASSFDQGALTTGELFF,TGTGCCAGCAGCTTCGATCAGGGGGCTCTAACCACCGGGGAGCTGTTTTTT,TRBV7-9,many,TRBD1,TRBJ2-2
CASSFDRDDSPLHF,TGTGCCAGCAGCTTTGACAGGGATGATTCACCCCTCCACTTT,TRBV9,.,TRBD1,TRBJ1-6
CAISESIEGYTF,TGTGCCATCAGTGAGTCCATAGAGGGCTACACCTTC,TRBV10-3,.,.,TRBJ1-2
CSALDDKKATDTQYF,TGCAGTGCTTTGGACGATAAAAAGGCCACAGATACGCAGTATTTT,TRBV20-1,.,.,TRBJ2-3
CASTLGGLFDTEAFF,TGTGCCAGCACTCTAGGAGGGCTGTTCGACACTGAAGCTTTCTTT,TRBV11-2,many,.,TRBJ1-1
CASSPTLGTSGDLIETQYF,TGTGCCAGCAGCCCAACCTTGGGGACTAGCGGAGACCTTATCGAGACCCAGTACTTC,TRBV3-1,few,TRBD2,TRBJ2-5
CSVEDTTGGAGNEKLFF,TGCAGCGTTGAAGACACGACAGGGGGCGCAGGAAATGAAAAACTGTTTTTT,TRBV29-1,many,TRBD1,TRBJ1-4
CASSQEAGGYEQYF,TGTGCCAGCAGCCAAGAAGCAGGGGGGTACGAGCAGTACTTC,TRBV7-9,many,.,TRBJ2-7
CASSPRGYGTEAFF,TGTGCCAGCAGCCCCCGGGGGTACGGGACTGAAGCTTTCTTT,TRBV7-9,.,.,TRBJ1-1
CSVEGGPIHNEQFF,TGCAGCGTTGAGGGAGGGCCCATACACAATGAGCAGTTCTTC,TRBV29-1,.,TRBD2,TRBJ2-1
CASSLAQVPGAFTETQYF,TGTGCCAGCAGCTTAGCTCAGGTTCCAGGGGCCTTCACAGAGACCCAGTACTTC,TRBV7-9,.,.,TRBJ2-5
CATSRDRQWTEAFF,TGTGCCACCAGCAGGGACAGGCAATGGACTGAAGCTTTCTTT,TRBV15,many,TRBD1,TRBJ1-1
CASSEFTTNQPQHF,TGTGCCAGCAGTGAATTTACCACAAATCAGCCCCAGCATTTT,TRBV6-4,few,.,TRBJ1-5
CASSEEIQGFGELFF,TGTGCCAGCAGTGAGGAGATACAGGGCTTCGGGGAGCTGTTTTTT,TRBV2,many,.,TRBJ2-2
CASSSQAVAGPTNEQFF,TGTGCCAGCAGCTCCCAAGCGGTTGCGGGCCCAACCAATGAGCAGTTCTTC,TRBV7-3,few,.,TRBJ2-1